This T cell receptor beta chain was profiled in a study of PD-L1 blockade in urothelial cancer. Study in general: In terms of prior chemotherapy, patients had received 0 to 3 regimens.

This clone was seen once. Its antigen is unidentified. Study-wide results and caveats: Tumor-associated clones in blood expanded more at 3 weeks in durable-benefit patients.

Indicated time point: peripheral blood 6 weeks after treatment start. Added to each PCR by spiking were synthetic TCR analog templates. Method: immunoSEQ multiplex PCR; TCRdb's copy keeps in-frame clones and lacks some. The sample has tens of thousands of clones, roughly 81% seen once. This clonotype was obtained from a man in his 70s with urothelial cancer. This specimen was PBMCs, taken around atezolizumab (anti-PD-L1) treatment.

CDR3 region: CASRWDMNTEAFF. The CDR3 DNA is TGTGCCAGCAGATGGGACATGAACACTGAAGCTTTCTTT. J is TRBJ1-1 and V is TRBV5-8; possibly TRBD1 for D (6 bases). From germline, CDR1 is SGHTS and CDR2 YDEGEE. Trimming removed 5 bases from V and 0 bases from J, with 8 bases in between. This CDR3 comprises 13 residues.